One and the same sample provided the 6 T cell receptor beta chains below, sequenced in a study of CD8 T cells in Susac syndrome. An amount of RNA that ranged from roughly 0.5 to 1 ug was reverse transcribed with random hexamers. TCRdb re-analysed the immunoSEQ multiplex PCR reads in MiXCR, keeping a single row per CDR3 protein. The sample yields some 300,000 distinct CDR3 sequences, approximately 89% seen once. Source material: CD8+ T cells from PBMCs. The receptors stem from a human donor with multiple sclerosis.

The CDR3 sequence: CASSHGWKGGNTEAFF. In DNA form, the CDR3 reads TGTGCCAGCAGCCACGGCTGGAAAGGGGGAAACACTGAAGCTTTCTTT. The rearrangement joins TRBV9 to TRBJ1-1, with a weak D call TRBD1 (6 bases). Germline V gives CDR1 SGDLS, CDR2 YYNGEE. This CDR3 comprises 16 residues. The germline V and J ends were trimmed by 4 bases and 2 bases, with 18 bases remaining between them.

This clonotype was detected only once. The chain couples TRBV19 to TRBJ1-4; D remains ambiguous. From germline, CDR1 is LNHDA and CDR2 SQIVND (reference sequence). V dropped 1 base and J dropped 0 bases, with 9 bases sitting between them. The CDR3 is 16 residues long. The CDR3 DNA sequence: TGTGCCAGTAGTATAGGGGGAGCGACAACTAATGAAAAACTGTTTTTT. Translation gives CASSIGGATTNEKLFF.

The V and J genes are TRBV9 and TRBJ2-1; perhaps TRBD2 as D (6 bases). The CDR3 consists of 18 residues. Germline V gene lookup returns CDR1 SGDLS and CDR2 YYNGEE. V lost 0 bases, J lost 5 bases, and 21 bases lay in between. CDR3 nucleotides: TGTGCCAGCAGCGTAGAGGCCGGCTGGGCGGGACCAAACAATGAGCAGTTCTTC. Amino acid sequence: CASSVEAGWAGPNNEQFF.

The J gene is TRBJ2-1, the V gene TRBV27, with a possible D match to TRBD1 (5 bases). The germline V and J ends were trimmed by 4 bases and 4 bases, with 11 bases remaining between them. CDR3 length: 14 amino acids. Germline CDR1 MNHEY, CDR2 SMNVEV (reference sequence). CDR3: CASSSQDMYNEQFF. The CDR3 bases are TGTGCCAGCAGTTCACAGGACATGTACAATGAGCAGTTCTTC.

CDR3 DNA: TGCGCCAGCAGCCAATCCTACTCCTACGAGCAGTACTTC. This encodes CASSQSYSYEQYF. This sequence joins TRBV4-3 and TRBJ2-7; D remains ambiguous. V lost 2 bases and J 0 bases, leaving 5 bases between the germline ends. Germline CDR1 and CDR2: LGHNA and YSLEER. The CDR3 loop spans 13 amino acids.

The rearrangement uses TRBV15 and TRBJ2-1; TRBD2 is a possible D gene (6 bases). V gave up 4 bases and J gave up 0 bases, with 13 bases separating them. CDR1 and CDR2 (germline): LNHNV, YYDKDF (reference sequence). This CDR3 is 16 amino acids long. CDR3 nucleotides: TGTGCCACCAGCAAAAGCGGAGGGAGCTCCTACAATGAGCAGTTCTTC. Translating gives CATSKSGGSSYNEQFF. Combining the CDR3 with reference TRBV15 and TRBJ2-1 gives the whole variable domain DAMVIQNPRYQVTQFGKPVTLSCSQTLNHNVMYWYQQKSSQAPKLLFHYYDKDFNNEADTPDNFQSRRPNTSFCFLDIRSPGLGDTAMYLCATSKSGGSSYNEQFFGPGTRLTVL.